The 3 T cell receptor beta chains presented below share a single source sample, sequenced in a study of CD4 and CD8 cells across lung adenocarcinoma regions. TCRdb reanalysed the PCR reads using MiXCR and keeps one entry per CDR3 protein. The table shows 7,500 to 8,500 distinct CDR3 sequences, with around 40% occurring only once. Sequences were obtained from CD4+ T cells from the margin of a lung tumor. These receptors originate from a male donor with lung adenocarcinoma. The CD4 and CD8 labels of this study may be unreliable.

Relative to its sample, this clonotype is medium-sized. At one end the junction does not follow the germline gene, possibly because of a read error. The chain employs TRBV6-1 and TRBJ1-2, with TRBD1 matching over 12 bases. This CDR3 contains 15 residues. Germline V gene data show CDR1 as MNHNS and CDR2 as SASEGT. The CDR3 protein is CASSEAGTGGNGYTF. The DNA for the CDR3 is TGTGCCAGCAGCGAAGCCGGGACAGGGGGCAATGGCTACACCTTC.

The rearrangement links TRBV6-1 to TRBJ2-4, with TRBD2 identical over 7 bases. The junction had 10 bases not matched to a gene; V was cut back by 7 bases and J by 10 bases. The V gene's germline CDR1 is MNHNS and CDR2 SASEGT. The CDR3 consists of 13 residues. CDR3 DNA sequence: TGTGCCAGCACTCTCTCGGGGGGAGATATTCAGTACTTC. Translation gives CASTLSGGDIQYF.

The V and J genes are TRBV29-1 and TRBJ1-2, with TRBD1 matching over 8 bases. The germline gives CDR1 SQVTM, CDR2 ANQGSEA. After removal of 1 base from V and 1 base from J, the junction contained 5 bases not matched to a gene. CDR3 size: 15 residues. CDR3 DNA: TGCAGCGTTGAAGGGGGAGGACAGGGTAACTATGGCTACACCTTC. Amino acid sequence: CSVEGGGQGNYGYTF.